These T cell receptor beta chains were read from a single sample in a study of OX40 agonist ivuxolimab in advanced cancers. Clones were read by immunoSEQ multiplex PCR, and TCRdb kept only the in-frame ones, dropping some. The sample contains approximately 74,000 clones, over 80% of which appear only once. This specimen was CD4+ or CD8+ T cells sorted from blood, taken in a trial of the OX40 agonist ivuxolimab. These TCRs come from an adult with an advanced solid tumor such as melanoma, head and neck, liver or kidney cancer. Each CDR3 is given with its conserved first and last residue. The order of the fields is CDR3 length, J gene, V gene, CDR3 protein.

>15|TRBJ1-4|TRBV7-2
CASSDPGTGDEKLFF
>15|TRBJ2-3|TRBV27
CASSLGAGGTDTQYF
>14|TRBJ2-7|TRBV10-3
CAISEVAGGGEQYF
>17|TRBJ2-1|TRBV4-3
CASSPTRTSGTYNEQFF
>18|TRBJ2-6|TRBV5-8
CASSLVDRGFSGANVLTF
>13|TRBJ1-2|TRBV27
CASSLGPASGYTF
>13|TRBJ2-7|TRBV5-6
CASSDLSYYEQYF
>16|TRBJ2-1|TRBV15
CATSRSSMSSYNEQFF
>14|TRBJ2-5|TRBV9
CASSGGARQETQYF
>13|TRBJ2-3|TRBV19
CASRDRGTDTQYF
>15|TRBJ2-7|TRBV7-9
CASSLAQGRFYEQYF
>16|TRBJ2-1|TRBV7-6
CASSRKAGGLADEQFF
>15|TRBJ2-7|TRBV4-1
CASSHPWERGYEQYF
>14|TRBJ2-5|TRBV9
CASSVEGGVETQYF
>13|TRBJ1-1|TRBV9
CASSVGWTDEAFF
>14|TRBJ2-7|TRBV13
CASSLGPVTYEQYF
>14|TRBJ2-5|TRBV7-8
CASSLESSQETQYF
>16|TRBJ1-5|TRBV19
CASSMGSGLSNQPQHF
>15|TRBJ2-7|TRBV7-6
CASSSLEQGRDEQYF
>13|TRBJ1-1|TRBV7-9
CASIPTNAAEAFF
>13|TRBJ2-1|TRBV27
CASSLSGGNEQFF
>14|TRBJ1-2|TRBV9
CASSVVSGPYGYTF
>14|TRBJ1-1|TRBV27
CASSSGTGNTEAFF
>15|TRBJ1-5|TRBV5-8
CASRQPGGGGQPQHF
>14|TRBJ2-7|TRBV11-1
CASSLSGAAYEQYF
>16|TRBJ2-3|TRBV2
CASSEVGTGFTDTQYF
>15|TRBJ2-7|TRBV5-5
CASSLILAYSYEQYF
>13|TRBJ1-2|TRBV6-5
CASSYGIIYGYTF
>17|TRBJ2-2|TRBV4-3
CASSHPTGRLNTGELFF
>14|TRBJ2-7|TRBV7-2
CASSLEHRPGEQYF
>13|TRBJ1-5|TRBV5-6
CASSFSQAQPQHF
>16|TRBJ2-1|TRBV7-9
CASSPRSGRNYNEQFF
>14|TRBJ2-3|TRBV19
CASSSGGGPDTQYF
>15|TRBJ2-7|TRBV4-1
CASSQTWGSTYEQYF
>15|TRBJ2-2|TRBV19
CASSPEGQGTGELFF
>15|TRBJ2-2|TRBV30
CAWSVGSRGNGELFF
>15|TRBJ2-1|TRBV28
CASSFRLGLPNEQFF
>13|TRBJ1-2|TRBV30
CAWKGTGVYGYTF
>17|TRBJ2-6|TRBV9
CASSSHDRVPGANVLTF
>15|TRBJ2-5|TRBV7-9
CASSLTSSRGETQYF